The 7 T cell receptor beta chains below all came from one sample that was sequenced in a study of cytomegalovirus exposure and HLA in healthy donors. Primers for the PCR totalled 60 Vbeta and 13 Jbeta. Here immunoSEQ multiplex PCR was the method, and the copy in TCRdb shows in-frame clones only, minus some. The table lists about 110,000 clones, approximately 70% of them singletons. Sequencing input: PBMCs. These TCRs come from a man in his forties in good health and CMV-seropositive.

Written as DNA, the CDR3 is TGTGCCAGTAGCCGGGACAGGGGTCTGCTCACTGAAGCTTTCTTT. Amino acids: CASSRDRGLLTEAFF. The V and J genes are TRBV19 and TRBJ1-1, with TRBD1 matching 10 bases. The CDR3 runs 15 residues. The V segment lost 6 bases and the J segment 4 bases; nucleotides outside the gene matches: 8. Germline loops: CDR1 LNHDA, CDR2 SQIVND (reference sequence).

This clone was found a few times. This rearrangement joins TRBV10-3 to TRBJ2-7; 9 bases match TRBD2. Germline CDR1 ENHRY, CDR2 SYGVKD. The CDR3 has 16 residues. V trimming: 2 bases; J trimming: 2 bases; junction bases outside the gene matches: 7. The CDR3 sequence is CAISELLGGRAYEQYV. CDR3 DNA: TGTGCCATCAGTGAGCTTTTGGGCGGGAGGGCCTACGAGCAGTACGTC.

This rearrangement joins TRBV30 to TRBJ1-3; possibly TRBD1 for D (6 bases). Between the trimmed V and J ends, which lost 2 bases and 4 bases, there was a span of 12 bases. CDR3 length: 14 amino acids. Germline CDR1 GTSNPN, CDR2 SVGIG (reference sequence). CDR3 in amino acids: CAWSPPGAGNTIYF. The CDR3 nucleotides read TGTGCCTGGAGTCCCCCAGGGGCCGGAAACACCATATATTTT.

This clone was detected once. J is TRBJ1-2 and V is TRBV29-1; a possible D gene is TRBD1 (6 bases). The CDR3 covers 13 residues. With 5 bases removed from V and 8 bases from J, the gap between germline ends came to 18 bases. Germline CDR1 and CDR2: SQVTM and ANQGSEA. CDR3 amino acids: CSVQGTTIRGYTF. Here the CDR3 DNA reads TGCAGCGTTCAAGGGACAACCATCAGGGGCTACACCTTC.

The genes are TRBV7-9 and TRBJ2-5, with 7 bases fitting TRBD1. This CDR3 region has 13 residues. V was clipped by 8 bases and J by 2 bases; unmatched bases: 5. CDR1 SEHNR and CDR2 FQNEAQ come from the germline V gene (reference sequence). The CDR3 here is CASHTGVQETQYF. CDR3 in DNA: TGTGCCAGCCACACAGGGGTTCAAGAGACCCAGTACTTC.

This clone was detected only a few times. The rearrangement joins TRBV2 to TRBJ1-1, with 10 bases aligning to TRBD1. V was pared by 6 bases and J by 1 base, with 2 bases of the junction left unmatched. CDR1 is SNHLY, CDR2 FYNNEI, per germline. The CDR3 spans 14 residues. As DNA, the CDR3 is TGTGCCAGCAGATGGACAGGGGGGAACACTGAAGCTTTCTTT. Its protein is CASRWTGGNTEAFF.

This sequence joins TRBV5-4 and TRBJ2-3, with D possibly matching TRBD1 (5 bases). The CDR3 runs 13 residues. V was cut by 5 bases and J by 6 bases, with 13 bases left in between. Germline values: CDR1 SGHNT, CDR2 YYREEE (reference sequence). The CDR3 is CASSLPGLDTQYF. The CDR3, as DNA: TGTGCCAGCAGTTTGCCAGGGTTGGATACGCAGTATTTT.